The clone carrying this T cell receptor (beta chain) has a handful of counts. Its antigen is unknown. This CDR3 comprises 15 residues. Trimming pared 1 base from V and 2 bases from J, leaving 6 bases between. In germline, CDR1 is SGHTA, CDR2 FQGTGA. Repertoires were generated with immunoSEQ multiplex PCR, while TCRdb's copy carries only in-frame clones and drops some. The data hold 90,000 to 120,000 clones, with 89% observed a single time. The sample belongs to a study of T cell responses to AZD1222 COVID-19 vaccine. The study, taken as a whole, reports: Donors were largely white British and mainly female; clonal diversity was possibly underestimated.

This rearrangement joins TRBV7-3 to TRBJ2-6; D remains unclear. This receptor was taken from an adult in good health. Specimen: peripheral blood, collected on day 0 of AZD1222 vaccination. The CDR3 region has the DNA TGTGCCAGCAGCTTAATGGGAACTGGGGCCAACGTCCTGACTTTC. Protein sequence: CASSLMGTGANVLTF.